This T cell receptor (beta chain) was sequenced for a study of T-cell memory formation after mild COVID-19. The CDR3 is 11 residues long. Per the germline V gene, CDR1 is DFQATT and CDR2 is SNEGSKA (reference sequence). Trimming removed 3 bases from V and 14 bases from J; junction bases left unmatched: 2. The study, taken as a whole, reports: Of the contracting clones, CD4+ ones lay mainly in CM and EM, and CD8+ ones in EMRA.

On this clonotype: Its antigen is undetermined.

Using its own MiXCR run on the 5' RACE reads, TCRdb lists one record per CDR3 protein. The sample contains roughly 200,000 distinct CDR3 sequences, about 16% of which appear only once. The clonotype comes from an adult woman who had mild COVID-19 (a few samples of this study predate the infection). Cell type and time point are not known. The specimen sequenced was PBMCs or a T cell subset sorted from them (not recorded which). V is TRBV20-1 and J is TRBJ2-4; 12 bases agree with TRBD2. CDR3 sequence reads: CSASRLAGEYF. The CDR3 DNA reads TGCAGTGCTAGCCGACTAGCGGGGGAGTACTTC.